A single T cell receptor (beta chain) is shown here with its context. In germline, CDR1 is SEHNR, CDR2 FQNEAQ (reference sequence). This CDR3 is built from 16 residues. Trimming left V 0 bases short and J 3 bases short, with 12 bases between. This sample is drawn from a study of technical replicates of blood from a few donors. TCRdb's table, derived via immunoSEQ multiplex PCR, lists solely in-frame clones and lacks some. The sample consists of tens of thousands of clones, 80% to 90% of them appearing once. This clonotype was sampled from a human donor in good health. Some clones in this sample may be carry-over from other donors' samples. Source material: PBMCs. The chain recombines TRBV7-9 with TRBJ2-1; perhaps TRBD2 as D (7 bases). CDR3 sequence (DNA): TGTGCCAGCAGCTTAGCGGGGGGGCGCTTCTACAATGAGCAGTTCTTC. Its translation: CASSLAGGRFYNEQFF.